This T cell receptor (beta chain) was obtained from a study of T cell responses to AZD1222 COVID-19 vaccine. Study-wide context: Both about-4-week and about-12-week second-dose recipients were combined. Whole-study results and caveats: Reports indicate that nearly half of spike-specific TCRs are directed at unmutated variant regions. Donor demographics were predominantly white British with a female majority; clonal diversity may be underestimated. Seropositive at baseline were only a handful of AZD1222 recipients.

Germline assignment: CDR1 SGHTS and CDR2 YDEGEE. This CDR3 comprises 17 residues. V was shortened by 5 bases and J by 4 bases, with 21 bases between the two germline ends. The table came from immunoSEQ multiplex PCR; TCRdb's copy has only in-frame clones and leaves some out. The repertoire holds about 150,000 clones, with under 95% as singletons. As regards this clone: Its antigen is not identified.

This receptor was taken from an adult in good health. Sequences were derived from peripheral blood, sampled on day 0 of AZD1222 vaccination. The chain recombines TRBV5-8 with TRBJ2-2; D perhaps matches TRBD1 (5 bases). In DNA form, the CDR3 reads TGTGCCAGCAGGGGGTGGTCTCCAGTCAGGGCCACCGGGGAGCTGTTTTTT. Its translation: CASRGWSPVRATGELFF.